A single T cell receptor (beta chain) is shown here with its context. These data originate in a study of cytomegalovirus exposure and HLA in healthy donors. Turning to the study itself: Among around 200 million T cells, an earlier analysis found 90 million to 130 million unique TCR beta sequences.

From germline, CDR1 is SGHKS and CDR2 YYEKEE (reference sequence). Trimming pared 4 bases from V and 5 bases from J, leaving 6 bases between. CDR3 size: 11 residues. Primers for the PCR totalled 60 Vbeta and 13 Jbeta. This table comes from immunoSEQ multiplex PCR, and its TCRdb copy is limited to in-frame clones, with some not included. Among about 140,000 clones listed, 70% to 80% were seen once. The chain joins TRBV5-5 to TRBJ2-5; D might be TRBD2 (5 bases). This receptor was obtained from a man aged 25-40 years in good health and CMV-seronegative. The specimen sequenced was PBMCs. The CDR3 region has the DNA TGTGCCAGCAGCCCTAGCGAGACCCAGTACTTC. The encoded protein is CASSPSETQYF.